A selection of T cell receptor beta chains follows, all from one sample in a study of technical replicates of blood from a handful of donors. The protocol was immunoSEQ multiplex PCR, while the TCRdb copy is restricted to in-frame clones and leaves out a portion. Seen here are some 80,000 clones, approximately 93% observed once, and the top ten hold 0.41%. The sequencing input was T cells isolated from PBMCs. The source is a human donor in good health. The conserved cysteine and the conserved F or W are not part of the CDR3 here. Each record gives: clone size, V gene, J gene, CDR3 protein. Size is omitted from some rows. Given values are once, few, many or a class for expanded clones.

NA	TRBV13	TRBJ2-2	ASSLGGWTSTNSGELF
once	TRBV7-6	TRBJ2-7	ASSTSIQREGLYEQY
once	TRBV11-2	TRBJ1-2	ASSLSEGDYGYT
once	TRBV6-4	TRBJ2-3	ASSHFSGDTQY
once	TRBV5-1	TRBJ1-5	ASSLGGSNQPQH
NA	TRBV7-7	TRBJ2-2	ASSFTGTGGNTGELF
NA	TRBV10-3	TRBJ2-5	AISDGLSQETQY
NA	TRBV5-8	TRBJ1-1	ASSRVGGRTF
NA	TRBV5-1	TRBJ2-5	ASSLGSSGSYETQY
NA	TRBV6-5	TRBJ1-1	ASSYSLSLTEAF
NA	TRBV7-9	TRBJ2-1	ASSLAHLANEQF
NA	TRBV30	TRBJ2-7	ALGPGSYEQY
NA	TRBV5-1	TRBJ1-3	ASSRNKIAGERNTIY
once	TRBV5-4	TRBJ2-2	ASSSGDSGELF
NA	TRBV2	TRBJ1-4	ASREEGNEKLF
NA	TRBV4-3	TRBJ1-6	ASSQYVAGDSPLH
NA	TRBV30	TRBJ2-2	AWSDLAGAGNSGELF
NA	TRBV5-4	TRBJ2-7	ASSSLYEQY
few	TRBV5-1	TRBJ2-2	ASSLELSGELF
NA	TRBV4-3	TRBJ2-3	ASSQDYRGMPDTQY
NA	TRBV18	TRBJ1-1	ASSPQGTEAF
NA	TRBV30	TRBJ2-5	AWSAGEETQY
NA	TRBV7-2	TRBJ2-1	ASSLELAIDEQF
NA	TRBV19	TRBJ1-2	ASSDRGREGYT
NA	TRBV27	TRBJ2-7	ATRKASGYEQY
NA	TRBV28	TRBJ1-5	ASTRPLDNQPQH